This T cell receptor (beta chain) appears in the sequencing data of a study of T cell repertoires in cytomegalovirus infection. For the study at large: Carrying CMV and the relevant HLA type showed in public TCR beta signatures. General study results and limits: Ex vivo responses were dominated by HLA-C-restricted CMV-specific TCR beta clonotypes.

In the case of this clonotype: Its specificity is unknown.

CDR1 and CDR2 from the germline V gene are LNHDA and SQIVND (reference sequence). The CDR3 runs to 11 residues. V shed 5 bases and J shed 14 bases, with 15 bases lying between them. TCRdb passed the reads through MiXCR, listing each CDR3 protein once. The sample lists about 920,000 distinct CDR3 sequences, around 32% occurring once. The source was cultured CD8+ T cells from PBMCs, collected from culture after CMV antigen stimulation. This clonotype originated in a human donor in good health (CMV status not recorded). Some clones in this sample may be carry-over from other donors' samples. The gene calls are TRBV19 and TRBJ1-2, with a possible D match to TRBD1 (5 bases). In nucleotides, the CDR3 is TGTGCCAGTAGTGCCGACGGGGGAGAAACCTTC. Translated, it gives CASSADGGETF.